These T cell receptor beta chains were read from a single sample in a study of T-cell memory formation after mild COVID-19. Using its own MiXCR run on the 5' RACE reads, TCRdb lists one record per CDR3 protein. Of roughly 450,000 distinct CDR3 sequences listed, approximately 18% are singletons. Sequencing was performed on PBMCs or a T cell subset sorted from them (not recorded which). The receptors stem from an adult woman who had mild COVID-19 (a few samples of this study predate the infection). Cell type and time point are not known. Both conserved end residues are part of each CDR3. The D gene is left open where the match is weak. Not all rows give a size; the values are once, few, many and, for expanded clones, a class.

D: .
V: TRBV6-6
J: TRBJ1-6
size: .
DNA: TGTGCCAGCATTGAGGGCTCCTATAATTCACCCCTCCACTTT
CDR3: CASIEGSYNSPLHF

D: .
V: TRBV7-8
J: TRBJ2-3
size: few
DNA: TGTGCCAGCAGCTTAGGAGAACGCCGCCCAGATACGCAGTATTTT
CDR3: CASSLGERRPDTQYF

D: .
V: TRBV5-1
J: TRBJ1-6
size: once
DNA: TGCGCCAGCAGCAGGACCGGGGAGTCACCCCTCCACTTT
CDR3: CASSRTGESPLHF

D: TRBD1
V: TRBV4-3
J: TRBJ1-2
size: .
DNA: TGCGCCAGCAGCCAAGACCCTTTGGGGGACAGAGGGGCGTATTATGGCTACACCTTC
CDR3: CASSQDPLGDRGAYYGYTF

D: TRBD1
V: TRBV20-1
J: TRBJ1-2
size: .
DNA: TGCAGTGCGTGGCATCCGGGACAGGGGAATGGCTACACCTTC
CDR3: CSAWHPGQGNGYTF

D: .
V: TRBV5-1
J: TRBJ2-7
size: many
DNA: TGCGCCAGCAGCTTGGCCGTCACCCCGTCCTACGAGCAGTACTTC
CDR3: CASSLAVTPSYEQYF

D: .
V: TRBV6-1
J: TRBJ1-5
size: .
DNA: TGTGCCAGCAGTTTCTATGCAGGCAACAATCAGCCCCAGCATTTT
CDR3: CASSFYAGNNQPQHF

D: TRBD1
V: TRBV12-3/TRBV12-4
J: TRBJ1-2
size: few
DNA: TGTGCCAGCAGTGGAGGGACAGGGAGTAACTATGGCTACACCTTC
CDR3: CASSGGTGSNYGYTF

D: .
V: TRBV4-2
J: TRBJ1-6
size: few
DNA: TGTGCCAGCAGCCAAGAGGCGGGTAATTCACCCCTCCACTTT
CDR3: CASSQEAGNSPLHF

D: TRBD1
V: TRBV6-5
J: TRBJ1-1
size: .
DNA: TGTGCCAGCAGTTACTACCCCCCCGACAGGGATATGAACACTGAAGCTTTCTTT
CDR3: CASSYYPPDRDMNTEAFF

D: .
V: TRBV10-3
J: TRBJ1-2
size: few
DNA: TGTGCCATCAGTGGCGGGGAAGTCAGCTATGGCTACACCTTC
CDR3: CAISGGEVSYGYTF

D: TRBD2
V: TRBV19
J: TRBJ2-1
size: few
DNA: TGTGCCAGTGATGCGGGGGGGCCGAGCCATGAGCAGTTCTTC
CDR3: CASDAGGPSHEQFF

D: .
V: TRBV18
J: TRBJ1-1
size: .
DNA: TGTGCCAGCTCCGGGGATCTAAACACTGAAGCTTTCTTT
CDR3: CASSGDLNTEAFF

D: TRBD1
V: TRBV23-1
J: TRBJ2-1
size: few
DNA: TGCGCCAGCAGTCAATTAGGACAGGACTACAATGAGCAGTTCTTC
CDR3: CASSQLGQDYNEQFF

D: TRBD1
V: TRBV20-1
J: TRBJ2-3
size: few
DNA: TGCAGTGCTGGGGACAGGGGGTTTGCAGATACGCAGTATTTT
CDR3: CSAGDRGFADTQYF

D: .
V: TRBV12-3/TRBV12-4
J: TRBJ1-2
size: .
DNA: TGTGCCAGCAGTCTCTCGACAGGAAGGCGTTCGGACTACACCTTC
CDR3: CASSLSTGRRSDYTF

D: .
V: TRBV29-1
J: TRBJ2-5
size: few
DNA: TGCAGCGTTAAATCCCGGGTGGCGGAGCGGGTCCAAGAGACCCAGTACTTC
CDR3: CSVKSRVAERVQETQYF

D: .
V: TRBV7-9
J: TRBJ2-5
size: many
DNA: TGTGCCAGCAGCTTAGGAGGGGTTCTGGTCCAAGAGACCCAGTACTTC
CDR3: CASSLGGVLVQETQYF

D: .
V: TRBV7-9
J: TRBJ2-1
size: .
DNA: TGTGCCAGCAGTTCATTCTCCCCTCGAAGCCGGTGGGAGGATGAGCAGTTCTTC
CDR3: CASSSFSPRSRWEDEQFF

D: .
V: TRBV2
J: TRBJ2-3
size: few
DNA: TGTGCCAGCAGTGAAGGGAGGGGCGGATCAACAGATACGCAGTATTTT
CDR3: CASSEGRGGSTDTQYF

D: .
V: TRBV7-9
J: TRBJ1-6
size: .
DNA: TGTGCCAGCAGCTTCTCACGAGGGGGTGGTTCACCCCTCCACTTT
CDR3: CASSFSRGGGSPLHF

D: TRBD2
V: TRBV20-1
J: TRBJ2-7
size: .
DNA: TGCAGTGCTAGATCCCTTAGCGGGAGAAGGTACGAGCAGTACTTC
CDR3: CSARSLSGRRYEQYF

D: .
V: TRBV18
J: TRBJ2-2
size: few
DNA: TGTGCCAGTCAAAATACAGGGTCCACCGGGGAGCTGTTTTTT
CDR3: CASQNTGSTGELFF

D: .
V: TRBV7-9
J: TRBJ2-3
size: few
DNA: TGTGCCAGCAGCCCCCCATCTAGCTCTAGCACAGATACGCAGTATTTT
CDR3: CASSPPSSSSTDTQYF

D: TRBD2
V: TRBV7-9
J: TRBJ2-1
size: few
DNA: TGTGCCAGCAGCTCCCTAGCGGGAGGGCCGGGTCCCCAGTTCTTC
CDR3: CASSSLAGGPGPQFF

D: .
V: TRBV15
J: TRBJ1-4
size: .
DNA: TGTGCCACCAGTTTCCGAGGCCCAACTAATGAAAAACTGTTTTTT
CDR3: CATSFRGPTNEKLFF

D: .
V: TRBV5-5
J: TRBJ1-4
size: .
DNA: TGTGCCAGCAGCCAACAGGAGGCTAATGAAAAACTGTTTTTT
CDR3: CASSQQEANEKLFF

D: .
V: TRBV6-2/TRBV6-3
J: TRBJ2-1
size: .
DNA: TGTGCCAGCTCCCGTGTCGCGGGCGTCAATGAGCAGTTCTTC
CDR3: CASSRVAGVNEQFF

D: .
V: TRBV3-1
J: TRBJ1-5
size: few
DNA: TGTGCCAGCAGCCAAGATCCCACTAATAGCAATCAGCCCCAGCATTTT
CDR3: CASSQDPTNSNQPQHF

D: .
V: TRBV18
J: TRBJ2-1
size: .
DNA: TGTGCCAGCTCAGACGGACAGAGCTCCTACAATGAGCAGTTCTTC
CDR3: CASSDGQSSYNEQFF

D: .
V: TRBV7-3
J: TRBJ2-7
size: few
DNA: TGTGCCAGCAGCCCCGACCGAGGTGGGATCTACGAGCAGTACTTC
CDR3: CASSPDRGGIYEQYF

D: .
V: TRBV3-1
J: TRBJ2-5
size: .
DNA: TGTGCCAGCAGCCAAGAACTCGCCGGGACTTTGCAAGAGACCCAGTACTTC
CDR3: CASSQELAGTLQETQYF

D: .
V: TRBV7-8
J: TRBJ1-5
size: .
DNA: TGTGCCAGCAGCCCCCATGGAAGGGCTGGTCAGCCCCAGCATTTT
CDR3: CASSPHGRAGQPQHF

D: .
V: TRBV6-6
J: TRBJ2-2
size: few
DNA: TGTGCCAGCAGTTATACCCGGTACGGGGAGCTGTTTTTT
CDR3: CASSYTRYGELFF

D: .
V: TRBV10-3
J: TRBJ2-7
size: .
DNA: TGTGCCATCAGTGATCCCGTCGACAGGAGAGGATACGAGCAGTACTTC
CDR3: CAISDPVDRRGYEQYF

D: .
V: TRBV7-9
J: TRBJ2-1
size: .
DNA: TGTGCCAGCAGCTTAGTGGGGGGGCACAATGAGCAGTTCTTC
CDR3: CASSLVGGHNEQFF

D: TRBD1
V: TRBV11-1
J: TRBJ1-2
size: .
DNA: TGTGCCAGCAGCCCGGACAGGGGACACGGCTACACCTTC
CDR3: CASSPDRGHGYTF

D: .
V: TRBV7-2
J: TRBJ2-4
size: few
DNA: TGTGCCAGCAGCAGAGACAGGTTGGACATTCAGTACTTC
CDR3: CASSRDRLDIQYF

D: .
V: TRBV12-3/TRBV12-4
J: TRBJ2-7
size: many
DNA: TGTGCCAGCACCACAGGGATCTACGAGCAGTACTTC
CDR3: CASTTGIYEQYF

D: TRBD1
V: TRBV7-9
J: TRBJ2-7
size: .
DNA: TGTGCCAGCAGCGCACCGGGACAGCCTTACGAGCAGTACTTC
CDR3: CASSAPGQPYEQYF

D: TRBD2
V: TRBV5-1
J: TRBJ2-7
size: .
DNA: TGCGCCAGCAGCTTAAGAAGCGGGAGGTACGAGCAGTACTTC
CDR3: CASSLRSGRYEQYF

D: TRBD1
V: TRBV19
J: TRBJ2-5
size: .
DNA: TGTGCCAGTAGTATAGGGACAGGGGTCCAAGAGACCCAGTACTTC
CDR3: CASSIGTGVQETQYF

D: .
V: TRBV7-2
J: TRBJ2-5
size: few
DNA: TGTGCCAGCAGCCCATCGTCGCGGGTTCGGGAGACCCAGTACTTC
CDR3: CASSPSSRVRETQYF

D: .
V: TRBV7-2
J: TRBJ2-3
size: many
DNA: TGTGCCAGCAGCCGACCAGGGACAGATACGCAGTATTTT
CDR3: CASSRPGTDTQYF

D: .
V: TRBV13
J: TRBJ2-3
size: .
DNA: TGTGCCAGCAGCAGAACAAAGACCTGGCGGGCTAGCACAGATACGCAGTATTTT
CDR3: CASSRTKTWRASTDTQYF

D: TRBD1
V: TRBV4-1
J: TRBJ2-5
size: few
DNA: TGCGCCAGTCGGACAGGGATCTTCCAAGAGACCCAGTACTTC
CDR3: CASRTGIFQETQYF

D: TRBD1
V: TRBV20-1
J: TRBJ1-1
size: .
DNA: TGCAGTTTGCAGGGGGCTGGTGAAGCTTTCTTT
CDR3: CSLQGAGEAFF

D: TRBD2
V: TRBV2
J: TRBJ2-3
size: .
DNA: TGTGCCAGCAGTTGGTCGGGGGGTAGAGATACGCAGTATTTT
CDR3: CASSWSGGRDTQYF

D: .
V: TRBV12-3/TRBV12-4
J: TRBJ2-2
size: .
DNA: TGTGCCAGCAGTTTTCCTACAACCGGGGAGCTGTTTTTT
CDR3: CASSFPTTGELFF

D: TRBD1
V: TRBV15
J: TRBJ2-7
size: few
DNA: TGTGCCACCAGCAGACGGACAGGCATCTCCTACGAGCAGTACTTC
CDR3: CATSRRTGISYEQYF

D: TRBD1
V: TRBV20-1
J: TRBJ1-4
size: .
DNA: TGCAGTGCTAGAGACGCGACAGGGGGAAAACTGTTTTTT
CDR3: CSARDATGGKLFF

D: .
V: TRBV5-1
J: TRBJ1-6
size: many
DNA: TGCGCCAGCAGCTTGGAACCGTTGAGCTCCTATAATTCACCCCTCCACTTT
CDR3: CASSLEPLSSYNSPLHF

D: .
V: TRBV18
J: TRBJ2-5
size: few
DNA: TGTGCCAGCTCACCATCCTCTCTTGGCAGGGCAAAGCGTATCCAAGAGACCCAGTACTTC
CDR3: CASSPSSLGRAKRIQETQYF

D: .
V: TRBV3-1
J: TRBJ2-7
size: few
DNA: TGTGCCAGCAGCCAGCGGACCCACGAGCAGTACTTC
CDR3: CASSQRTHEQYF

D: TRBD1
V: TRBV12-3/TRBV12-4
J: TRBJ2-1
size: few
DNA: TGTGCCAGCAGTTTCAGACAGGGGGCGAGGAATGAGCAGTTCTTC
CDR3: CASSFRQGARNEQFF